This is a list of T cell receptor beta chains from one sample in a study of blood T cell repertoires in COVID-19. Clones were sequenced by immunoSEQ multiplex PCR, and TCRdb holds only the in-frame ones, with some missing. The sample has about 140,000 clones, approximately 83% seen once. Sequenced input: peripheral blood. The receptors here all came from a woman in her sixties with acute or convalescent COVID-19. Both conserved end residues are part of each CDR3. Each record gives: V gene, J gene, D gene, clone size, CDR3 protein, CDR3 DNA. A D gene is named only where the DNA matches it firmly. Rows may omit the clone size; those that give it use once, few, many or a size class.

TRBV19	TRBJ1-2	NA	NA	CASSIRQGHYGYTF	TGTGCCAGTAGTATCCGGCAGGGGCACTATGGCTACACCTTC
TRBV4-1	TRBJ1-6	NA	NA	CASSQGAGNSPLHF	TGCGCCAGCAGCCAAGGGGCTGGGAATTCACCCCTCCACTTT
TRBV20-1	TRBJ2-2	NA	NA	CSASRLANTGELFF	TGCAGTGCTAGTAGGCTAGCGAACACCGGGGAGCTGTTTTTT
TRBV4-1	TRBJ2-1	TRBD2	NA	CASSLAGGHNEQFF	TGCGCCAGCAGCTTGGCGGGAGGCCACAATGAGCAGTTCTTC
TRBV24-1	TRBJ1-5	NA	NA	CATSDLSHSNQPQHF	TGTGCCACCAGTGATTTATCCCATAGCAATCAGCCCCAGCATTTT
TRBV14	TRBJ2-1	NA	NA	CASSPPGGYNEQFF	TGTGCCAGCAGCCCCCCAGGAGGATACAATGAGCAGTTCTTC
TRBV29-1	TRBJ2-1	NA	NA	CSVVHPGYNEQFF	TGCAGCGTTGTCCATCCGGGATACAATGAGCAGTTCTTC
TRBV27	TRBJ2-7	TRBD2	NA	CASSSEREFSYEQYF	TGTGCCAGCAGTTCTGAGCGGGAGTTCTCCTACGAGCAGTACTTC
TRBV30	TRBJ1-2	NA	NA	CAWSAGGTGYGYTF	TGTGCCTGGAGTGCCGGCGGCACGGGCTATGGCTACACCTTC
TRBV7-9	TRBJ2-5	TRBD1	once	CASSSAEGGNAETQYF	TGTGCCAGCAGCTCCGCGGAAGGGGGCAATGCAGAGACCCAGTACTTC
TRBV20-1	TRBJ2-7	NA	NA	CSARGEYEQYF	TGCAGTGCTAGAGGGGAGTACGAGCAGTACTTC
TRBV3-1/TRBV3-2	TRBJ1-6	TRBD1	few	CASSQDKTGEDSPLHF	TGTGCCAGCAGCCAAGATAAGACAGGGGAGGATTCACCCCTCCACTTT
TRBV6-5	TRBJ2-1	NA	NA	CASSWGGNSYNEQFF	TGTGCCAGCAGTTGGGGCGGCAACTCCTACAATGAGCAGTTCTTC
TRBV15	TRBJ2-1	NA	few	CATSREGWAPHEQFF	TGTGCCACCAGCAGAGAGGGTTGGGCGCCCCATGAGCAGTTCTTC
TRBV28	TRBJ1-6	TRBD1	NA	CASSFSRTGGDRF	TGTGCCAGCAGTTTTTCACGGACAGGGGGGGATAGATTT
TRBV5-4	TRBJ1-2	TRBD1	NA	CASTGQGDYGYTF	TGTGCCAGTACCGGACAGGGGGACTATGGCTACACCTTC
TRBV3-1/TRBV3-2	TRBJ2-1	TRBD2	few	CASSQDPAAGVLNEQFF	TGTGCCAGCAGCCAAGACCCCGCAGCGGGAGTATTAAATGAGCAGTTCTTC
TRBV9	TRBJ2-5	NA	many	CASSMVGETQYF	TGTGCCAGCAGTATGGTCGGGGAGACCCAGTACTTC
TRBV9	TRBJ2-5	NA	NA	CASSVGLRLQETQYF	TGTGCCAGCAGCGTAGGGTTGAGGCTCCAAGAGACCCAGTACTTC
TRBV28	TRBJ2-3	NA	NA	CASSLVAVDTDTQYF	TGTGCCAGCAGTTTAGTGGCAGTCGACACAGATACGCAGTATTTT
TRBV4-1	TRBJ2-3	NA	NA	CASSQDRTGIDTQYF	TGCGCCAGCAGCCAAGATAGAACAGGTATCGATACGCAGTATTTT
TRBV28	TRBJ1-6	NA	NA	CASSLGAPNSPLHF	TGTGCCAGCAGTTTGGGGGCACCCAATTCACCCCTCCACTTT
TRBV9	TRBJ2-1	TRBD1	NA	CASSARQGNRYNEQFF	TGTGCCAGCAGCGCCCGACAGGGTAATAGATACAATGAGCAGTTCTTC
TRBV5-1	TRBJ2-7	TRBD1	NA	CASSLDRGATYEQYF	TGCGCCAGCAGCTTGGACAGGGGCGCGACATACGAGCAGTACTTC
TRBV15	TRBJ1-3	NA	NA	CATSRSPADTIYF	TGTGCCACCAGCAGGTCCCCCGCGGACACCATATATTTT
TRBV7-2	TRBJ2-3	TRBD2	NA	CASSLGAGGITDTQYF	TGTGCCAGCAGCTTAGGGGCGGGAGGAATCACAGATACGCAGTATTTT
TRBV10-2	TRBJ2-7	TRBD2	NA	CASLQREGAYEQYF	TGCGCCAGCTTACAGCGGGAGGGCGCCTACGAGCAGTACTTC
TRBV7-3	TRBJ2-7	NA	NA	CASSLLADYEQYF	TGTGCCAGCAGCTTATTAGCGGACTACGAGCAGTACTTC
TRBV10-1	TRBJ2-7	TRBD2	NA	CASSDTASGIYEQYF	TGCGCCAGCAGTGATACGGCTAGCGGGATCTACGAGCAGTACTTC
TRBV7-9	TRBJ1-2	NA	NA	CASSRTANYGYTF	TGTGCCAGCAGCCGGACAGCTAACTATGGCTACACCTTC
TRBV18	TRBJ2-1	TRBD1	NA	CASSRIVQTGSSYNEQFF	TGTGCCAGCTCACGAATAGTCCAGACAGGGAGCTCCTACAATGAGCAGTTCTTC